One T cell receptor beta chain is described in this entry. What antigen it recognizes has not been identified. No base qualities exist here, and no much larger clone lies one base off it. Library prep was done by PCR. DNA from cultured CD4+ T cells was subjected to TCR sequencing with the Oncomine TCR Beta short-read assay at the Johns Hopkins FTIC core. The QIAamp micro DNA kit was used to extract genomic DNA from the cultured CD4+ T cells. Oncomine TCR Beta libraries from cultured CD4+ T cells were pooled using unique dual indexes and sequenced on an Illumina iSeq 100. Under the source paper's analysis protocol: Non-productive sequences were removed, and CDR3s not starting with C, not ending with F or W, or shorter than 7 amino acids were discarded. The MANAFEST web application was used to identify antigen-specific clonotypes by comparing peptide-stimulated wells against reference wells and other culture wells. For a clone to be called positive, the clone needed an FDR below 0.05, an odds ratio above 5, and a productive frequency above 0.1% in at least two of three replicate wells. A clonotype counted as cross-reactive if it showed significant expansion both in the SARS-CoV-2 spike wells and in at least one common cold coronavirus spike condition. Similarity between CDR3 sequences was evaluated in R version 3.6.1 using Levenshtein distances (stringdist) and unrooted phylogenetic trees (ape). The public reads were reprocessed in TCRdb via fastp at Q25 and MiXCR, keeping in-frame beta chains. Rows with one shared CDR3 protein collapse into an entry with the most common genes and DNA. The V and J calls here are based on TCRdb, not the publication. Across this sample there are more than 15,000 distinct CDR3 sequences, with around 44% seen only once. About 3.7% of the sample rests with the top ten.

The treatment or condition label corresponds to: approximately nine-day PBMC culture with coronavirus spike peptide pools or control peptides (ViraFEST assay). The study used the ViraFEST assay, which expanded antigen-specific T cells with peptide pools and then identified expanded clonotypes by TCR sequencing. The convalescent patients' positive SARS-CoV-2 PCR tests fell between March and December 2020, which was before the Alpha, Beta and Delta variants emerged in the United States. Each well held approximately 2 million PBMCs cultured in IMDM containing approximately 5.3% human AB serum and about 10 IU/ml IL-2, with 8.5 to 10 ug/ml peptide pools added. Half of the culture medium was replaced with fresh IL-2-containing medium on days 3 and 7. After about 11 days of culture, CD4+ T cells were isolated by negative selection using the EasySep CD4+ T cell isolation kit. Ficoll-Paque Plus gradient centrifugation was used to isolate PBMCs from whole blood, and the isolated PBMCs were then either used fresh or cryopreserved at -140C. Triplicate wells were generally used for each culture condition.

After removal of 3 bases from V and 12 bases from J, the junction retains 9 bases not matched to a gene. Including cysteine and phenylalanine, the CDR3 has 14 amino acids. Only the CDR3 portion is preserved as DNA: 42 bases, with reading frame beginning at the first base. This sample is drawn from a study of vaccination and CD4 T cells after COVID-19 (dated by TCRdb to between 2021 and 2022). As for the study more broadly: Every convalescent patient had a positive nasal swab PCR test for SARS-CoV-2, with mild disease in roughly ten patients and severe disease in one. Post-COVID blood samples from convalescent patients were collected a median of roughly 100 days after diagnosis, with a range of roughly 30 to 170 days. The time from the second vaccine dose to post-vaccine blood sampling had a median of roughly 70 days and ranged from about 12 to 241 days. In control cultures, a CEFX viral epitope pool was used as positive control, an HIV-1 Nef peptide pool was used as negative control, or no peptide was added. In over 8 COVID-19 convalescent patients and 4 infection-naive healthy vaccine recipients, the spike-specific CD4+ TCR repertoire before mRNA vaccination was compared with the repertoire after mRNA vaccination. Two doses of either the Pfizer-BioNTech BNT162b2 vaccine (n=8) or the Moderna mRNA-1273 vaccine (n=2) were administered to participants. The convalescent cohort included six males and four females, with two Hispanic individuals, seven Caucasians, two Asians and one multiracial person. The cultures were stimulated with overlapping spike peptide pools from SARS-CoV-2 and from the common cold coronaviruses HCoV-NL63, HCoV-OC43 and HCoV-229E.

Study-level results and caveats: Of the vaccine-specific clones found in convalescent patients, nearly all (304 of 307) were mono-reactive for SARS-CoV-2 spike instead of being cross-reactive with common cold coronaviruses. An increase in the median number of SARS-CoV-2-reactive clonotypes from approximately 23 after infection to roughly 38 after vaccination was observed, but the change was not found to be significant. Only a relatively small number of convalescent patients were included in the study, and early timepoints following natural infection were not analyzed. Among the post-vaccine SARS-CoV-2-reactive clones in convalescent patients, a median approximately 90% showed up only after vaccination, which suggests vaccine-specific priming.

Sequenced input: CD4+ T cells from blood, cultured in vitro. The rearranged segments are TRBV12-3 or TRBV12-4 and TRBJ2-1, with 9 junctional bases fitting TRBD2. This sequence originates from a human donor who had recovered from COVID-19. The DNA reads as follows: TGTGCCAGCAGTTTTGCGGGGCGGGAGGGCGGGCAGTTCTTC. Translated, this gives CASSFAGREGGQFF.